The rows below give T cell receptor beta chains drawn from one sample of a study of blood T cell repertoires in COVID-19. Repertoires were generated with immunoSEQ multiplex PCR, while TCRdb's copy carries only in-frame clones and drops some. The table lists some 190,000 clones, approximately 85% of them singletons. Sequencing input: peripheral blood. The receptors were sampled from an elderly man with COVID-19, enrolled during active disease. Both conserved end residues are part of each CDR3. Fields, in order: J gene, V gene, D gene, CDR3 protein, CDR3 DNA. A D gene is named only where the DNA matches it firmly.

J: TRBJ2-7; V: TRBV9; D: TRBD1; CDR3: CASSDTGTGVYEQYF; DNA: TGTGCCAGCAGCGATACCGGGACAGGGGTCTACGAGCAGTACTTC
J: TRBJ1-2; V: TRBV5-1; D: -; CDR3: CASSPEEGGYGYTF; DNA: TGCGCCAGCAGCCCAGAAGAGGGAGGCTATGGCTACACCTTC
J: TRBJ2-4; V: TRBV19; D: TRBD1; CDR3: CASSTSGGGGKNIQYF; DNA: TGTGCCAGTAGTACATCAGGGGGTGGAGGCAAAAACATTCAGTACTTC
J: TRBJ2-1; V: TRBV7-6; D: TRBD2; CDR3: CASSLGPAGSGNEQFF; DNA: TGTGCCAGCAGCTTAGGTCCAGCGGGGTCTGGCAATGAGCAGTTCTTC
J: TRBJ2-1; V: TRBV4-2; D: -; CDR3: CASSQDRGYEQFF; DNA: TGTGCCAGCAGCCAAGATCGGGGGTACGAGCAGTTCTTC
J: TRBJ1-6; V: TRBV6-1; D: -; CDR3: CASSEVTANSPLHF; DNA: TGTGCCAGCAGTGAAGTAACTGCAAATTCACCCCTCCACTTT
J: TRBJ2-5; V: TRBV3-1/TRBV3-2; D: TRBD2; CDR3: CASSQESSGGLQETQYF; DNA: TGTGCCAGCAGCCAAGAGTCTAGCGGGGGGCTCCAAGAGACCCAGTACTTC
J: TRBJ1-1; V: TRBV24-1; D: -; CDR3: CATRQDGVNTEAFF; DNA: TGTGCCACCAGACAAGACGGAGTGAACACTGAAGCTTTCTTT
J: TRBJ2-1; V: TRBV4-3; D: TRBD2; CDR3: CASKSGGPYNEQFF; DNA: TGCGCCAGCAAGAGCGGGGGGCCGTACAATGAGCAGTTCTTC
J: TRBJ1-1; V: TRBV7-3; D: -; CDR3: CASSSTGVNTEAFF; DNA: TGTGCCAGCAGCTCTACCGGGGTGAACACTGAAGCTTTCTTT
J: TRBJ2-3; V: TRBV5-1; D: TRBD2; CDR3: CASSLAGGTSTDTQYF; DNA: TGCGCCAGCAGCCTAGCGGGGGGGACTAGCACAGATACGCAGTATTTT
J: TRBJ2-7; V: TRBV10-3; D: TRBD2; CDR3: CAIQGGLREQYF; DNA: TGTGCCATCCAGGGAGGGTTAAGGGAGCAGTACTTC